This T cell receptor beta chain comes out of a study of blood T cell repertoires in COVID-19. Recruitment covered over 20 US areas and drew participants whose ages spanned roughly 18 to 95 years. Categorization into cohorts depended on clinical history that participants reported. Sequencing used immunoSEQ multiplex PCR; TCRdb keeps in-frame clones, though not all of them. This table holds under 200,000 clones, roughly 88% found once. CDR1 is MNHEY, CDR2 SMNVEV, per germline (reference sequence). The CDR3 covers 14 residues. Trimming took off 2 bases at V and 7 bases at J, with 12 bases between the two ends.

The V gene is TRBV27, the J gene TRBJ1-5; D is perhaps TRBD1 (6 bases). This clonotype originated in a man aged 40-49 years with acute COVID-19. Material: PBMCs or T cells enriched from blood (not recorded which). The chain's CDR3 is CASSLGGALQPQHF. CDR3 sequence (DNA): TGTGCCAGCAGTTTAGGGGGGGCTTTGCAGCCCCAGCATTTT.